This TCR beta chain is from a study of Ad26.COV2.S vaccination and SARS-CoV-2 variants. The treatment: some 20 received Ad26.COV2.S at low or high dose, single or two shots; five or six received placebo; per-sample allocation not given. Collection of the samples took place on day 63 after the first injection of vaccine or placebo. CDR1 and CDR2 (germline): KGHDR, SFDVKD. The CDR3 consists of 19 residues. V lost 0 bases and J 8 bases, leaving 25 bases between the germline ends. Some clones are missing from TCRdb's copy, which holds only in-frame ones; the method was immunoSEQ multiplex PCR. This repertoire shows around 420,000 clones, around 89% found once; its top ten account for around 3.6%.

This specimen consisted of peripheral blood, obtained in a trial of Ad26.COV2.S vaccine versus placebo. This clonotype was sampled from a person aged 18 to 59 who received the Ad26.COV2.S COVID-19 vaccine or a placebo. The rearrangement links TRBV24-1 to TRBJ2-1; weak D call: TRBD2 (6 bases). The CDR3 region has the DNA TGTGCCACCAGTGATTTGGTGTCTGCGGGACCCCTTTTTTTAGATGAGCAGTTCTTC. The encoded protein is CATSDLVSAGPLFLDEQFF.